The next 20 T cell receptor beta chains were all read from a single sample in a study of blood T cell repertoires in COVID-19. Profiling relied on immunoSEQ multiplex PCR, and the TCRdb table lists in-frame clones only, not all of them. This table has 65,000 to 95,000 clones, approximately 93% appearing once. The specimen sequenced was peripheral blood. The receptors shown here come from a man in his forties or fifties with COVID-19, enrolled during active disease.

This chain joins TRBV19 and TRBJ2-2; 10 bases match TRBD2. The V and J ends lost 5 bases and 1 base, in that order; junction bases with no gene match: 10. The germline V gene encodes CDR1 LNHDA and CDR2 SQIVND (reference sequence). The CDR3 has 18 residues. The CDR3 protein is CASSFQSGRALNTGELFF. The CDR3 nucleotides read TGTGCCAGTAGTTTCCAAAGCGGGAGGGCCTTGAACACCGGGGAGCTGTTTTTT.

The rearrangement joins TRBV7-8 to TRBJ1-1; no reliable D call. V lost 5 bases to trimming and J lost 7 bases, with 17 bases between them. The CDR3 sequence is 14 residues long. CDR1 is SGHVS and CDR2 is FQNEAQ in the germline V gene. In DNA, the CDR3 is TGTGCCAGCAGCCCGCTGGACGGGAAAGGTGAAGCTTTCTTT. It translates to CASSPLDGKGEAFF. The full variable domain, completed using reference TRBV7-8 and TRBJ1-1, is GAGVSQSPRYKVAKRGQDVALRCDPISGHVSLFWYQQALGQGPEFLTYFQNEAQLDKSGLPSDRFFAERPEGSVSTLKIQRTQQEDSAVYLCASSPLDGKGEAFFGQGTRLTVV.

The chain is built from TRBV18 and TRBJ1-4, with a possible D match to TRBD1 (6 bases). Looked up from germline, CDR1 is KGHSH and CDR2 is LQKENI. This CDR3 region has 14 residues. V shed 6 bases and J shed 9 bases, with 17 bases lying between them. The CDR3 protein is CASSTTGLGQKLFF. CDR3 bases: TGTGCCAGCTCTACGACAGGCCTGGGGCAAAAACTGTTTTTT.

This chain joins TRBV7-9 and TRBJ2-3; D call uncertain. This CDR3 contains 14 residues. The V and J ends lost 3 bases and 5 bases respectively, with 12 bases between them. CDR1 and CDR2 from the germline V gene are SEHNR and FQNEAQ (reference sequence). The CDR3: CASSLGVSGDTQYF. The CDR3 region has the DNA TGTGCCAGCAGCTTGGGTGTTTCGGGAGATACGCAGTATTTT.

J is TRBJ2-3 and V is TRBV30; TRBD1 matches 9 bases. V lost 1 base and J lost 0; bases outside the gene matches: 2. This CDR3 region has 15 residues. Germline CDR1 reads GTSNPN; CDR2 reads SVGIG (reference sequence). The CDR3 coding sequence is TGTGCCTGGAGTGGGACAGGGGCTAGCACAGATACGCAGTATTTT. As protein: CAWSGTGASTDTQYF.

This rearrangement joins TRBV7-9 to TRBJ1-3, with a possible D match to TRBD1 (5 bases). Germline lookup yields CDR1 SEHNR and CDR2 FQNEAQ (reference sequence). The CDR3 covers 15 residues. Trimming took off 0 bases at V and 4 bases at J, with 10 bases between the two ends. CDR3 sequence (DNA): TGTGCCAGCAGCTTAGCGGGGACTCCGGGAAACACCATATATTTT. Residues: CASSLAGTPGNTIYF.

The rearrangement uses TRBV3-1 (or the pseudogene TRBV3-2) and TRBJ2-7, with a possible D match to TRBD1 (6 bases). The CDR3 runs 15 residues. Trimming took 1 base from V and 2 from J, leaving 12 bases between them. Germline lookup yields CDR1 LGHDT and CDR2 YNNKEL (reference sequence). This CDR3 is CASSQGTDTTYEQYF. The CDR3 DNA reads TGTGCCAGCAGCCAAGGGACAGACACTACCTACGAGCAGTACTTC.

The chain joins TRBV6-5 to TRBJ2-7; a possible D gene is TRBD1 (7 bases). The CDR3 runs to 13 residues. Between the trimmed V and J ends, which lost 5 bases and 4 bases, there was a span of 12 bases. The germline CDR1 and CDR2 sequences are MNHEY and SVGAGI. CDR3 in amino acids: CASSNAGGYEQYV. The DNA of the CDR3 is TGTGCCAGCAGTAACGCAGGGGGGTACGAGCAGTACGTC.

This sequence joins TRBV6-1 and TRBJ1-2; D possibly corresponds to TRBD1 (5 bases). V was trimmed by 1 base and J by 3 bases, leaving 15 bases between them. This CDR3 is built from 16 residues. Germline CDR1 MNHNS, CDR2 SASEGT. The CDR3 DNA reads as TGTGCCAGCAGTGAAGAGCGCGCCGGGGGGTACTATGGCTACACCTTC. Encoded protein: CASSEERAGGYYGYTF.

The chain has TRBV18 and TRBJ1-2; a weak D match, TRBD1 (5 bases). This CDR3 has 15 amino acids. V gave up 2 bases and J gave up 2 bases, with 12 bases separating them. CDR1 KGHSH and CDR2 LQKENI come from the germline V gene. The CDR3, as DNA: TGTGCCAGCTCACCAGGGCAGGGTAGGAACTATGGCTACACCTTC. Translated: CASSPGQGRNYGYTF.

The V gene is TRBV19, the J gene TRBJ1-1, with D unclear. The CDR3 length is 14 residues. V was pared by 3 bases and J by 7 bases, with 15 bases between. Looked up from germline, CDR1 is LNHDA and CDR2 is SQIVND (reference sequence). CDR3 sequence reads: CASSISVDRGEAFF. The CDR3 bases are TGTGCCAGTAGTATCAGCGTGGATCGGGGTGAAGCTTTCTTT.

This chain joins TRBV6-6 and TRBJ2-5; the D is unclear. Germline loops: CDR1 MNHNY, CDR2 SVGAGI (reference sequence). The CDR3 contains 14 residues. The V and J ends lost 1 base and 1 base respectively, with 7 bases between them. CDR3 amino acids: CASSYWPTQETQYF. CDR3 DNA: TGTGCCAGCAGTTACTGGCCCACCCAAGAGACCCAGTACTTC.

The table lists this clone with a count of one. The chain combines TRBV29-1 with TRBJ1-1, with D unresolved. The CDR3 loop spans 13 amino acids. Germline assignment: CDR1 SQVTM and CDR2 ANQGSEA. The V gene lost 6 bases and the J gene lost 3 bases, with 14 bases spanning the gap. The CDR3, as DNA: TGCAGCGTCCGGAGGGCCATCGACACTGAAGCTTTCTTT. Protein product: CSVRRAIDTEAFF.

This chain uses TRBV25-1 with TRBJ2-1; 7 bases map to TRBD2. CDR1 is MGHDK, CDR2 SYGVNS, per germline. V dropped 4 bases and J dropped 0; count of bases not matched to a gene: 3. The CDR3 totals 15 residues. The CDR3 sequence is CASSVLANSYNEQFF. The CDR3 region has the DNA TGTGCCAGCAGTGTACTAGCGAACTCCTACAATGAGCAGTTCTTC.

This sequence joins TRBV10-3 and TRBJ2-1; 11 bases line up with TRBD1. CDR1 ENHRY and CDR2 SYGVKD come from the germline V gene. The CDR3 is 15 amino acids. V lost 3 bases to trimming and J lost 9 bases; unmatched junction nucleotides: 7. The CDR3 bases are TGTGCCATCAGTGATAAGGACAGGGGGCGGATTGAGCAGTTCTTC. Encoded protein: CAISDKDRGRIEQFF.

J is TRBJ2-3 and V is TRBV5-1; tentative D call: TRBD1 (5 bases). CDR1 and CDR2 from the germline V gene are SGHRS and YFSETQ. This CDR3 has 13 amino acids. The V and J ends lost 5 bases and 7 bases respectively, with 14 bases between them. The CDR3 sequence is CASSKQDVNTQYF. DNA of the CDR3: TGCGCCAGCAGTAAACAGGATGTAAATACGCAGTATTTT.

The chain links TRBV27 to TRBJ2-7, with TRBD1 as a possible D gene (7 bases). Per the germline V gene, CDR1 is MNHEY and CDR2 is SMNVEV (reference sequence). V lost 5 bases and J lost 4, with 21 bases in between. The CDR3 sequence is 16 residues long. This CDR3 is CASSPGTVPGEYEQYF. DNA for the CDR3: TGTGCCAGCAGTCCAGGGACAGTCCCGGGGGAGTACGAGCAGTACTTC.

This rearrangement joins TRBV5-5 to TRBJ1-2; 8 bases fit TRBD1. Germline V gene data show CDR1 as SGHKS and CDR2 as YYEKEE (reference sequence). This CDR3 contains 14 residues. Losses at the gene ends were 4 bases for V and 3 bases for J; bases not matched to a gene: 5. The CDR3 is CASSPQQGDYGYTF. In nucleotides, the CDR3 is TGTGCCAGCAGCCCACAACAGGGGGACTATGGCTACACCTTC.

The rearrangement links TRBV7-9 to TRBJ2-1; D uncertain. There are 11 residues in the CDR3. Germline values: CDR1 SEHNR, CDR2 FQNEAQ (reference sequence). The V and J ends lost 5 bases and 10 bases respectively, with 9 bases between them. CDR3 sequence (DNA): TGTGCCAGCAGCAAATCCGTAGAGCAGTTCTTC. Its protein product is CASSKSVEQFF.

The chain employs TRBV6-5 and TRBJ2-2, with 8 bases that match TRBD2. V was clipped by 10 bases and J by 7 bases; unmatched bases: 14. CDR3 length: 15 residues. The V gene's germline CDR1 is MNHEY and CDR2 SVGAGI. The CDR3, as DNA: TGTGCCACCGTAGCGGGGTCCTTAACTGGCGGGGAGCTGTTTTTT. This sequence encodes CATVAGSLTGGELFF.